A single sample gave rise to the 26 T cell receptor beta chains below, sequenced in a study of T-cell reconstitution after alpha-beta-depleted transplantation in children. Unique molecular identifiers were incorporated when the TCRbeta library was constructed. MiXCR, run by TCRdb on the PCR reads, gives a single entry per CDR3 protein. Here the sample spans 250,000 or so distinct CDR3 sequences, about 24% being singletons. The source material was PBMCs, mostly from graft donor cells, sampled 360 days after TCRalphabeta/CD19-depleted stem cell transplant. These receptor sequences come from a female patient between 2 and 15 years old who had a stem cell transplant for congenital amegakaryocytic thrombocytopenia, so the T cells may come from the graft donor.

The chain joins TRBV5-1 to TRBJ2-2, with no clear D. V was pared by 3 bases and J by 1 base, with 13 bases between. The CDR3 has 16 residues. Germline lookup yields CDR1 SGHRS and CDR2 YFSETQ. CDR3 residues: CASSSGEVVNTGELFF. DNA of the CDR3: TGCGCCAGCAGCTCGGGTGAGGTGGTGAACACCGGGGAGCTGTTTTTT. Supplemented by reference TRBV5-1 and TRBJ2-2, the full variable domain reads KAGVTQTPRYLIKTRGQQVTLSCSPISGHRSVSWYQQTPGQGLQFLFEYFSETQRNKGNFPGRFSGRQFSNSRSEMNVSTLELGDSALYLCASSSGEVVNTGELFFGEGSRLTVL.

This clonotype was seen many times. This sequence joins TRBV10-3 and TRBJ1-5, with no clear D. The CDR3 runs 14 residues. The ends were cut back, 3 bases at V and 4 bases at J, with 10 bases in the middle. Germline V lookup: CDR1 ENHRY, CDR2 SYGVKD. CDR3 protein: CAISDSTRNQPQHF. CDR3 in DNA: TGTGCCATCAGTGATAGCACACGAAATCAGCCCCAGCATTTT.

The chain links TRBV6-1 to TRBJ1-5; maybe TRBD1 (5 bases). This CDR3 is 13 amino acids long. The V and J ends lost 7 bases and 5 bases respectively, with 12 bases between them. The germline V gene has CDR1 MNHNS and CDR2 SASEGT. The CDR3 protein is CASKGAIDQPQHF. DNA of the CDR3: TGTGCCAGCAAAGGGGCCATCGATCAGCCCCAGCATTTT.

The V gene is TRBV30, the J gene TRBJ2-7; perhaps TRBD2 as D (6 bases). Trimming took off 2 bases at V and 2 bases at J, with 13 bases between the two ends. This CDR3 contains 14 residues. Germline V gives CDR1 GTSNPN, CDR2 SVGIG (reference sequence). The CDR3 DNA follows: TGTGCCTGGAGTCCAGGGACTGCCCCCTACGAGCAGTACTTC. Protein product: CAWSPGTAPYEQYF.

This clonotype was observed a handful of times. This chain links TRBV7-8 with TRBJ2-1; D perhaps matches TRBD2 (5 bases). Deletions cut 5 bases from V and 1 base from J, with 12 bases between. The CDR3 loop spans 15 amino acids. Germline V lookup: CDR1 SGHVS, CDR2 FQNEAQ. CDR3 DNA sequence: TGTGCCAGCAGCCCCCGCGGGCCATCCTACAATGAGCAGTTCTTC. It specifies CASSPRGPSYNEQFF.

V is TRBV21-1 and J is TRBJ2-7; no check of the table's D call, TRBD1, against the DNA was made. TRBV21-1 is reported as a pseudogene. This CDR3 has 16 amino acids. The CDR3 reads CASTARGAAGAYEQYF. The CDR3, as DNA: TGTGCCAGCACCGCGAGGGGGGCCGCAGGGGCCTACGAGCAGTACTTC.

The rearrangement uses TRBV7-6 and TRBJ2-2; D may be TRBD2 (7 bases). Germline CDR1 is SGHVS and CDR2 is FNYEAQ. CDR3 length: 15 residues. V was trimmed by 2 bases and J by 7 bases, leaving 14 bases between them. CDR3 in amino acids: CASSLMRGGHGELFF. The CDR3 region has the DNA TGTGCCAGCAGCTTAATGAGGGGGGGCCACGGGGAGCTGTTTTTT.

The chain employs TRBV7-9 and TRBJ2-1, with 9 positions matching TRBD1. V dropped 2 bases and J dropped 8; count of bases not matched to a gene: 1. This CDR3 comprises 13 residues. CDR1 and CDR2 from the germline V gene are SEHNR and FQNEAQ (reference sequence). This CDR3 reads CASSLWTGDEQFF. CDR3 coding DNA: TGTGCCAGCAGCTTATGGACAGGGGATGAGCAGTTCTTC.

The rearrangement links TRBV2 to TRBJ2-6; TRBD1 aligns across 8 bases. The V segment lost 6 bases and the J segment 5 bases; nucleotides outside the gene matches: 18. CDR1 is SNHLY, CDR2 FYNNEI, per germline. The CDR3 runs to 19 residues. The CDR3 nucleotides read TGTGCCAGCAGAGACTATTTCATCCGCCGGACAGGGCGGGCCAACGTCCTGACTTTC. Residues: CASRDYFIRRTGRANVLTF.

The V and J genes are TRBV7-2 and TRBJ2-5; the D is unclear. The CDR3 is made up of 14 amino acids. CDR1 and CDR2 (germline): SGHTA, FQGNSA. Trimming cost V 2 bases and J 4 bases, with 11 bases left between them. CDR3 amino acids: CASSLRFFVETQYF. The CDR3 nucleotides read TGTGCCAGCAGCTTAAGGTTTTTCGTAGAGACCCAGTACTTC.

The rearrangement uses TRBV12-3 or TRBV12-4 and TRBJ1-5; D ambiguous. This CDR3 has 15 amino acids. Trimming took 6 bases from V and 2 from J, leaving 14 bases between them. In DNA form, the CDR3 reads TGTGCCAGCAGCCGCTCTTTTCCGGGCAATCAGCCCCAGCATTTT. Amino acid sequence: CASSRSFPGNQPQHF.

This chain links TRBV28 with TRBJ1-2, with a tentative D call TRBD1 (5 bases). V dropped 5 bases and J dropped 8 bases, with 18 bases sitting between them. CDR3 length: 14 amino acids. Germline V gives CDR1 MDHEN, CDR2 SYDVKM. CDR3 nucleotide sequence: TGTGCCAGCAGTCCATCGCCGGGGGAGGGCGGCTACACCTTC. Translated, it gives CASSPSPGEGGYTF.

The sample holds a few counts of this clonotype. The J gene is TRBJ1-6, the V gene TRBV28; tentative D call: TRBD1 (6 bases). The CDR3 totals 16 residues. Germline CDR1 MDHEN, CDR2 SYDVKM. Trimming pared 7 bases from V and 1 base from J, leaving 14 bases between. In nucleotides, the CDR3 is TGTGCCAGCACCTGGGGGCAGGGATCCTATAATTCACCCCTCCACTTT. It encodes CASTWGQGSYNSPLHF.

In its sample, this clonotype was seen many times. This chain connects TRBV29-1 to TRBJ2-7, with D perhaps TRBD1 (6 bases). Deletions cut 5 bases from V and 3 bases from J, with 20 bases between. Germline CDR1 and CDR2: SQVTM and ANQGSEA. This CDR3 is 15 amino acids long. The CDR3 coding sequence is TGCAGCGTTTCTACCACAGGGTATATCGACTACGAGCAGTACTTC. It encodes CSVSTTGYIDYEQYF.

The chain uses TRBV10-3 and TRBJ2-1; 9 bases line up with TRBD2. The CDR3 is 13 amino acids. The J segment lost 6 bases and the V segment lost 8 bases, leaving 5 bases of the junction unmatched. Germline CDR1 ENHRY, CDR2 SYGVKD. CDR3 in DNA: TGTGCCATCGGGACTAGCCTGCCCAATGAGCAGTTCTTC. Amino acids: CAIGTSLPNEQFF.

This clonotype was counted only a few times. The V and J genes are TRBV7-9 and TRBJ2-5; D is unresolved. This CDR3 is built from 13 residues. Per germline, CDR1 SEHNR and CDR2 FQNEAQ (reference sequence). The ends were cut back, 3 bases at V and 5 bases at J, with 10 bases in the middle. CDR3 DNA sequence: TGTGCCAGCAGCTTTTTGACTCCGGAGACCCAGTACTTC. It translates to CASSFLTPETQYF.

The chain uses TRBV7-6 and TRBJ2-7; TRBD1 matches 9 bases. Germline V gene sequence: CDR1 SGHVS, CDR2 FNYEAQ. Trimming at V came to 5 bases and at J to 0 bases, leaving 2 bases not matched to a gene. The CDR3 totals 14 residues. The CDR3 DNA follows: TGTGCCAGCAGCCACAGGGGGCACTCCTACGAGCAGTACTTC. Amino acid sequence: CASSHRGHSYEQYF.

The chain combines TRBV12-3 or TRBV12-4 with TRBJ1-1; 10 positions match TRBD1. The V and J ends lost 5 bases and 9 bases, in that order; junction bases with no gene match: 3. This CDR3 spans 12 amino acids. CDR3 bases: TGTGCCAGCAGTAAGGGACAGGGGAAAGCTTTCTTT. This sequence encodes CASSKGQGKAFF.

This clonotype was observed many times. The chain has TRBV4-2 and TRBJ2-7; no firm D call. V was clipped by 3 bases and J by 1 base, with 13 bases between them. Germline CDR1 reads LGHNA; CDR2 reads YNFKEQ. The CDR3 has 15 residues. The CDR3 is CASSHSILSSYEQYF. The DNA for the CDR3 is TGTGCCAGCAGCCATAGTATTTTGTCGTCCTACGAGCAGTACTTC.

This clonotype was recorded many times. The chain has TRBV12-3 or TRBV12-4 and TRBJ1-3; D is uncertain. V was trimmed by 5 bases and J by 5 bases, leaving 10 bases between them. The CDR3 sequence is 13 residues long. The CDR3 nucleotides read TGTGCCAGCAGTGCGAACCGGAGAAACACCATATATTTT. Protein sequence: CASSANRRNTIYF.

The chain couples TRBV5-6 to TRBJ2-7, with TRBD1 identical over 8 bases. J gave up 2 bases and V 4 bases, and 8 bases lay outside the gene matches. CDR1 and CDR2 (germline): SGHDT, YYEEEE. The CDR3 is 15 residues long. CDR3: CASSAGTGLPYEQYF. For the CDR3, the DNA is TGTGCCAGCAGCGCGGGGACAGGACTGCCCTACGAGCAGTACTTC.

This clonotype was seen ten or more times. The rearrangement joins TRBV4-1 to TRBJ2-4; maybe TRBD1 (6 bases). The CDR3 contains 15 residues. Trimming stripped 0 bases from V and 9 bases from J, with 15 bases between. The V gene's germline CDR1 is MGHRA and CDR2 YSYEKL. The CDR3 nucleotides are TGCGCCAGCAGCCAAGATCAGATGCAGGGGAGCATTCAGTACTTC. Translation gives CASSQDQMQGSIQYF.

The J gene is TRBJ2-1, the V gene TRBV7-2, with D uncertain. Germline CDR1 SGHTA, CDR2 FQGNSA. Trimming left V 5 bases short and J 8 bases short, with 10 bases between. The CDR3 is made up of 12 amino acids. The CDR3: CASSRVGYEQFF. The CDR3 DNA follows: TGTGCCAGCAGCCGAGTGGGGTATGAGCAGTTCTTC.

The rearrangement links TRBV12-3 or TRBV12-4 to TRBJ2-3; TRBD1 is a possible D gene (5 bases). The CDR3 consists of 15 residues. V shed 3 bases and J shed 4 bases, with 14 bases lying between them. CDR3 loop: CASSFRKGAPDTQYF. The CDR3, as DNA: TGTGCCAGCAGTTTTCGGAAAGGGGCACCAGATACGCAGTATTTT.

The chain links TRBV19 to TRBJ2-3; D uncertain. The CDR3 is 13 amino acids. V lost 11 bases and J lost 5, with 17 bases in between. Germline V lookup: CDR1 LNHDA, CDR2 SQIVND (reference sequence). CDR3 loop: CACPWAKGDTQYF. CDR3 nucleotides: TGTGCCTGCCCCTGGGCCAAAGGAGATACGCAGTATTTT.

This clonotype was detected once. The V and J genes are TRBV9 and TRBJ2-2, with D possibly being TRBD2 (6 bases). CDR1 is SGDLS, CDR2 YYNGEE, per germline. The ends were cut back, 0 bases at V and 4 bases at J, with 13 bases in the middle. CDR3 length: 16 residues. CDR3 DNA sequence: TGTGCCAGCAGCGTAGTGGGTAGCGGTATCACCGGGGAGCTGTTTTTT. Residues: CASSVVGSGITGELFF.